This T cell receptor beta chain derives from a study of blood T cell repertoires in COVID-19. For the study at large: Sources were T cells, B-cell-depleted T cells, or PBMCs; the material itself was cDNA or gDNA.

V lost 5 bases, J lost 3 bases, and 15 bases lay in between. Germline V gene sequence: CDR1 MDHEN, CDR2 SYDVKM. The CDR3 loop spans 15 amino acids. Self-reported history from a screening survey and questionnaire set each donor's cohort. Original handling: Amplification of reference gene primers was used by the study to estimate nucleated cell counts. The assay was immunoSEQ multiplex PCR, and TCRdb's table has in-frame clones only and misses some. Clone size and V and J calls were adopted from that table, with D and trimming inferred from the DNA. The data show 250,000 or so clones, 80% to 90% seen once.

This clonotype was sampled from a man aged 50 or older who had been exposed to COVID-19. What was sequenced was PBMCs or T cells enriched from blood (not recorded which). The V call is TRBV28, the J call TRBJ2-3, with D possibly matching TRBD1 (5 bases). This CDR3 is CASSLQDTGTDTQYF. CDR3 in DNA: TGTGCCAGCAGTCTACAGGACACTGGAACAGATACGCAGTATTTT.